The clone carrying this T cell receptor beta chain was recorded many times. Per the authors' pipeline: By means of reference gene primer amplification, nucleated cell counts were estimated. Some clones are missing from TCRdb's copy, which holds only in-frame ones; the method was immunoSEQ multiplex PCR. V and J calls and clone size come straight from that table; D and trimming were deduced from the DNA. The sample has 130,000 to 150,000 clones, around nine tenths seen once. The data were taken from a study of blood T cell repertoires in COVID-19. The sequenced sample consisted of peripheral blood. The source of this sequence is a human donor in a cohort sampled during active COVID-19.

This chain's CDR3 is CASSPPSLQGSGGYTF. DNA for the CDR3: TGTGCCAGCTCACCTCCTTCCTTACAGGGCTCCGGTGGCTACACCTTC. The V and J genes are TRBV18 and TRBJ1-2; perhaps TRBD1 as D (6 bases). V was shortened by 3 bases and J by 7 bases, with 21 bases between the two germline ends. In germline, CDR1 is KGHSH, CDR2 LQKENI. There are 16 residues in the CDR3. The complete variable domain, with remaining parts taken from reference TRBV18 and TRBJ1-2, reads NAGVMQNPRHLVRRRGQEARLRCSPMKGHSHVYWYRQLPEEGLKFMVYLQKENIIDESGMPKERFSAEFPKEGPSILRIQQVVRGDSAAYFCASSPPSLQGSGGYTFGSGTRLTVV.